Presented here are 8 T cell receptor beta chains from one specimen sequenced in a study of T cells in localized non-small cell lung cancer. Measured with immunoSEQ multiplex PCR; TCRdb has only the in-frame clones, and not every one. The sample lists under 75,000 clones, 86% seen once, with just over 20% in the top ten. The sample was peripheral blood, taken before any cancer treatment. The receptors shown here come from a male donor aged 60 or over with stage III squamous cell lung carcinoma.

The chain links TRBV5-6 to TRBJ2-7, with D perhaps matching TRBD1 or TRBD2 (5 bases each). Trimming left V 3 bases short and J 2 bases short, with 12 bases between. Germline V lookup: CDR1 SGHDT, CDR2 YYEEEE. This CDR3 has 14 amino acids. The CDR3 DNA follows: TGTGCCAGCAGCTCGGGACCCCTTCCCTACGAGCAGTACGTC. Translated, it gives CASSSGPLPYEQYV.

V and J are TRBV7-3 and TRBJ2-2; 13 nucleotides agree with TRBD2. With V trimmed by 5 bases and J by 4 bases, 4 bases remained unmatched. The CDR3 sequence is 16 residues long. The V gene's germline CDR1 is SGHTA and CDR2 FQGTGA. The CDR3 reads CASSPTSGGTTGELFF. CDR3 DNA sequence: TGTGCCAGCAGCCCGACTAGCGGGGGGACCACCGGGGAGCTGTTTTTT.

The J gene is TRBJ1-1, the V gene TRBV19; D gene uncertain. Looked up from germline, CDR1 is LNHDA and CDR2 is SQIVND (reference sequence). The CDR3 runs 13 residues. Trimming shortened V by 2 bases and J by 0 bases, and 4 bases separated the two germline ends. CDR3 in DNA: TGTGCCAGTAGTATATATCTGAACACTGAAGCTTTCTTT. This gives the protein CASSIYLNTEAFF.

The gene calls are TRBV2 and TRBJ1-2; possible D gene TRBD1, 6 bases. The CDR3 is 13 residues long. Trimming took off 7 bases at V and 3 bases at J, with 12 bases between the two ends. Germline V gene lookup returns CDR1 SNHLY and CDR2 FYNNEI. The CDR3 sequence is CASNRARDYGYTF. The CDR3 DNA reads TGTGCCAGCAACAGGGCTAGAGACTATGGCTACACCTTC.

This clone was counted a few times. The J gene is TRBJ2-1, the V gene TRBV27; TRBD1 agrees at 10 bases. V was clipped by 5 bases and J by 3 bases; unmatched bases: 1. The CDR3 totals 14 residues. The germline CDR1 and CDR2 sequences are MNHEY and SMNVEV (reference sequence). The CDR3 protein is CASSRTGGYNEQFF. For the CDR3, the DNA is TGTGCCAGCAGTAGGACAGGGGGCTACAATGAGCAGTTCTTC.

This clone was detected a few times. This chain links TRBV7-3 with TRBJ1-6; D uncertain. Trimming cost V 0 bases and J 8 bases, with 11 bases left between them. There are 15 residues in the CDR3. Germline loops: CDR1 SGHTA, CDR2 FQGTGA. The chain's CDR3 is CASSLTGSSDSPLHF. As DNA, the CDR3 is TGTGCCAGCAGCTTAACGGGCTCGTCTGATTCACCCCTCCACTTT.

The genes are TRBV18 and TRBJ2-2; 13 bases fit TRBD2. The J segment lost 0 bases and the V segment lost 1 base, leaving 2 bases of the junction unmatched. The germline CDR1 and CDR2 sequences are KGHSH and LQKENI. The CDR3 has 18 residues. CDR3 amino acids: CASSPRTSGGANTGELFF. CDR3 DNA: TGTGCCAGCTCACCACGGACTAGCGGGGGTGCGAACACCGGGGAGCTGTTTTTT.

The chain combines TRBV5-6 with TRBJ1-1; 8 bases map to TRBD1. CDR1 is SGHDT and CDR2 is YYEEEE in the germline V gene. The CDR3 contains 16 residues. The V segment lost 2 bases and the J segment 4 bases; nucleotides outside the gene matches: 10. As DNA, the CDR3 is TGTGCCAGCAGCTTCCCACAGGGGGTAGTGGGCACTGAAGCTTTCTTT. The encoded protein is CASSFPQGVVGTEAFF.